These 3 T cell receptor beta chains were sequenced from one sample in a study of cytomegalovirus exposure and HLA in healthy donors. The PCR was carried out with 60 Vbeta primers and 13 Jbeta primers. Clones were read by immunoSEQ multiplex PCR, and TCRdb kept only the in-frame ones, dropping some. Recorded here are roughly 60,000 clones; the top ten clones represent around 3.6%. The specimen sequenced was PBMCs. These receptors originate from a woman aged 18-35 years in good health and CMV-seronegative.

This chain joins TRBV6-1 and TRBJ1-2; 9 bases agree with TRBD1. This CDR3 comprises 15 residues. With V trimmed by 3 bases and J by 3 bases, 5 bases remained unmatched. CDR1 is MNHNS, CDR2 SASEGT, per germline. The DNA for the CDR3 is TGTGCCAGCAGTGACTCGGGACAGGGCCACTATGGCTACACCTTC. It codes for CASSDSGQGHYGYTF.

V is TRBV5-1 and J is TRBJ2-7; 11 bases fit TRBD2. J was trimmed by 4 bases and V by 8 bases; bases with no gene match: 5. The germline V gene has CDR1 SGHRS and CDR2 YFSETQ. There are 13 residues in the CDR3. The CDR3 protein is CASSSGGLYEQYF. CDR3 nucleotide sequence: TGCGCCAGTTCTAGCGGGGGGCTTTACGAGCAGTACTTC.

The rearrangement uses TRBV11-3 and TRBJ1-1; D is possibly TRBD1 (6 bases). Between the trimmed V and J ends, which lost 2 bases and 11 bases, there was a span of 12 bases. This CDR3 comprises 12 residues. From germline, CDR1 is SGHNT and CDR2 YENEEA. Here the CDR3 DNA reads TGTGCCAGCAGCTTAAACAGGGCGATGGCTTTCTTT. This codes for CASSLNRAMAFF.